This TCR beta chain was observed in a study of T-cell memory formation after mild COVID-19. Only a few counts were recorded for this clonotype. The germline CDR1 and CDR2 sequences are MNHNY and SVGAGI (reference sequence). The V and J ends lost 8 bases and 2 bases respectively, with 10 bases between them. The CDR3 is made up of 12 amino acids. After 5'RACE with constant-segment primers, TCR alpha and TCR beta cDNA libraries carrying sample barcodes and UMIs were obtained. TCRdb re-called the 5' RACE reads through MiXCR, storing one row per CDR3 protein. The repertoire includes 300,000 to 400,000 distinct CDR3 sequences, 28% of them detected once, and 13% sits in the top ten.

This TCR was recovered from an adult woman who had mild COVID-19 (a few samples of this study predate the infection). Cell type and time point are not known. The sample consisted of PBMCs or a T cell subset sorted from them (not recorded which). The rearrangement links TRBV6-6 to TRBJ2-7; TRBD2 might be the D (5 bases). CDR3 in amino acids: CASASGAYEQYF. DNA of the CDR3: TGTGCCAGCGCGTCCGGGGCCTACGAGCAGTACTTC.